These 28 T cell receptor beta chains were sequenced from one sample in a study of blood T cell repertoires in COVID-19. The protocol was immunoSEQ multiplex PCR, while the TCRdb copy is restricted to in-frame clones and leaves out a portion. Here the sample spans 150,000 to 200,000 clones, more than 75% being singletons. Specimen: PBMCs or T cells enriched from blood (not recorded which). The receptors shown here come from a man between 60 and 70 years old who had been exposed to COVID-19.

V is TRBV18 and J is TRBJ2-5; a possible D gene is TRBD2 (5 bases). The germline V gene encodes CDR1 KGHSH and CDR2 LQKENI. CDR3 length: 13 residues. V lost 3 bases to trimming and J lost 4 bases, with 9 bases between them. The CDR3 reads CASSPEEAETQYF. CDR3 nucleotides: TGTGCCAGCTCACCCGAGGAGGCAGAGACCCAGTACTTC. The complete variable domain, with remaining parts taken from reference TRBV18 and TRBJ2-5, reads NAGVMQNPRHLVRRRGQEARLRCSPMKGHSHVYWYRQLPEEGLKFMVYLQKENIIDESGMPKERFSAEFPKEGPSILRIQQVVRGDSAAYFCASSPEEAETQYFGPGTRLLVL.

The V call is TRBV11-2, the J call TRBJ2-1, with D possibly being TRBD2 (5 bases). Looked up from germline, CDR1 is SGHAT and CDR2 is FQNNGV. The CDR3 has 13 residues. Trimming took off 5 bases at V and 9 bases at J, with 14 bases between the two ends. The CDR3 DNA follows: TGTGCCAGCAGCGGGGTCGTAGCGAGTGAGCAGTTCTTC. Translated: CASSGVVASEQFF. The full variable domain, in which reference TRBV11-2 and TRBJ2-1 provide the parts outside the CDR3, is EAGVAQSPRYKIIEKRQSVAFWCNPISGHATLYWYQQILGQGPKLLIQFQNNGVVDDSQLPKDRFSAERLKGVDSTLKIQPAKLEDSAVYLCASSGVVASEQFFGPGTRLTVL.

The chain combines TRBV5-6 with TRBJ2-7; TRBD1 matches at 9 bases. The germline V gene encodes CDR1 SGHDT and CDR2 YYEEEE. V was clipped by 2 bases and J by 6 bases; unmatched bases: 9. The CDR3 is made up of 15 amino acids. CDR3 sequence: CASSLTGTGKAEQYF. The CDR3 coding sequence is TGTGCCAGCAGCTTAACTGGGACAGGGAAGGCCGAGCAGTACTTC.

This rearrangement joins TRBV7-3 to TRBJ2-1; tentative D call: TRBD2 (5 bases). CDR3 length: 15 residues. Germline V gene lookup returns CDR1 SGHTA and CDR2 FQGTGA. The ends were cut back, 2 bases at V and 6 bases at J, with 14 bases in the middle. The CDR3: CASSLELVITNEQFF. As DNA, the CDR3 is TGTGCCAGCAGCTTAGAACTAGTAATAACCAATGAGCAGTTCTTC.

This clone appeared a few times. CDR3 protein: CASSPTPGQTSPLHF. CDR3 in DNA: TGTGCCAGCAGCCCGACACCGGGACAAACTTCACCCCTCCACTTT. The genes are TRBV11-2 and TRBJ1-6, with D possibly TRBD1 on 6 matching bases. The CDR3 runs to 15 residues. CDR1 and CDR2 from the germline V gene are SGHAT and FQNNGV. V lost 5 bases, J lost 9 bases, and 17 bases lay in between.

This clone was recorded only once. The CDR3 is CASSPGTGSGYTF. As DNA, the CDR3 is TGCGCCAGCAGCCCCGGGACAGGGAGTGGCTACACCTTC. The J gene is TRBJ1-2, the V gene TRBV5-1; the match to TRBD1 covers 9 bases. Germline CDR1 is SGHRS and CDR2 is YFSETQ. This CDR3 is built from 13 residues. V gave up 4 bases and J gave up 7 bases; unmatched junction bases: 5.

This chain joins TRBV5-4 and TRBJ1-1; 7 positions match TRBD1. The germline V gene encodes CDR1 SGHNT and CDR2 YYREEE (reference sequence). The CDR3 sequence is 14 residues long. The V and J ends lost 3 bases and 4 bases, in that order; junction bases with no gene match: 6. The CDR3: CASSSPGQFTEAFF. Here the CDR3 DNA reads TGTGCCAGCAGCTCCCCGGGACAGTTCACTGAAGCTTTCTTT. Variable domain in full (rest from reference TRBV5-4 and TRBJ1-1): ETGVTQSPTHLIKTRGQQVTLRCSSQSGHNTVSWYQQALGQGPQFIFQYYREEENGRGNFPPRFSGLQFPNYSSELNVNALELDDSALYLCASSSPGQFTEAFFGQGTRLTVV.

This clone has just one count. The V call is TRBV6-5, the J call TRBJ2-3, with D maybe TRBD2 (5 bases). Germline loops: CDR1 MNHEY, CDR2 SVGAGI. V lost 3 bases and J 0 bases, leaving 10 bases between the germline ends. The length of the CDR3 is 15 residues. The CDR3 DNA reads as TGTGCCAGCAGTTATTTCGGGGAAAGCACAGATACGCAGTATTTT. It is translated as CASSYFGESTDTQYF.

The chain joins TRBV28 to TRBJ1-1, with TRBD1 as a possible D gene (5 bases). V was cut by 7 bases and J by 4 bases, with 10 bases left in between. In germline, CDR1 is MDHEN, CDR2 SYDVKM. The CDR3 has 12 residues. The CDR3 protein is CASKTGGTEAFF. CDR3 DNA: TGTGCCAGCAAGACCGGGGGCACTGAAGCTTTCTTT.

The chain combines TRBV19 with TRBJ1-5; D perhaps matches TRBD1 (5 bases). V was clipped by 3 bases and J by 0 bases, with 9 bases between them. CDR3 length: 15 amino acids. CDR1 is LNHDA, CDR2 SQIVND, per germline (reference sequence). The CDR3 nucleotides are TGTGCCAGTAGTATGCAAGGGGATAGCAATCAGCCCCAGCATTTT. It yields the protein CASSMQGDSNQPQHF.

This clone was seen ten or more times. The genes are TRBV7-3 and TRBJ1-1; the D gene is possibly TRBD1 (5 bases). V dropped 6 bases and J dropped 0 bases, with 11 bases sitting between them. Germline lookup yields CDR1 SGHTA and CDR2 FQGTGA. The CDR3 has 14 residues. CDR3 sequence: CASRPSGVNTEAFF. For the CDR3, the DNA is TGTGCCAGCAGGCCCTCGGGGGTGAACACTGAAGCTTTCTTT.

This clone was seen a single time. V is TRBV9 and J is TRBJ1-1; D is ambiguous. Between the trimmed V and J ends, which lost 0 bases and 1 base, there was a span of 7 bases. Germline values: CDR1 SGDLS, CDR2 YYNGEE. CDR3 length: 14 residues. DNA for the CDR3: TGTGCCAGCAGCGTAGCACCGGGGAACACTGAAGCTTTCTTT. As protein: CASSVAPGNTEAFF.

The chain joins TRBV5-5 to TRBJ2-7; 14 bases are a match to TRBD2. V gave up 3 bases and J gave up 5 bases; unmatched junction bases: 16. Per germline, CDR1 SGHKS and CDR2 YYEKEE (reference sequence). CDR3 length equals 19 residues. CDR3 amino acids: CASSSTWTGGTSGSHEQYF. The CDR3, as DNA: TGTGCCAGCAGCTCGACTTGGACAGGCGGGACTAGCGGGAGCCACGAGCAGTACTTC.

The genes are TRBV7-2 and TRBJ2-1, with D possibly TRBD2 on 6 matching bases. Germline CDR1 SGHTA, CDR2 FQGNSA. V was shortened by 5 bases and J by 4 bases, with 12 bases between the two germline ends. There are 14 residues in the CDR3. CDR3: CASSQESGYNEQFF. CDR3 in DNA: TGTGCCAGCAGCCAAGAAAGCGGGTACAATGAGCAGTTCTTC.

This chain joins TRBV5-1 and TRBJ2-2; tentatively, D is TRBD2 (7 bases). The V gene's germline CDR1 is SGHRS and CDR2 YFSETQ. With 6 bases removed from V and 4 bases from J, the gap between germline ends came to 19 bases. This CDR3 region has 16 residues. This CDR3 reads CASMGGLGGSTGELFF. The CDR3 bases are TGCGCCAGCATGGGGGGGCTAGGAGGTAGCACCGGGGAGCTGTTTTTT. Supplemented by reference TRBV5-1 and TRBJ2-2, the full variable domain reads KAGVTQTPRYLIKTRGQQVTLSCSPISGHRSVSWYQQTPGQGLQFLFEYFSETQRNKGNFPGRFSGRQFSNSRSEMNVSTLELGDSALYLCASMGGLGGSTGELFFGEGSRLTVL.

This clone was observed a handful of times. The chain uses TRBV4-1 and TRBJ2-3; 13 bases agree with TRBD2. The CDR3 is 19 residues long. The V gene end was trimmed by 0 bases and the J gene end by 5 bases; junction bases not matched to a gene: 11. The V gene's germline CDR1 is MGHRA and CDR2 YSYEKL. In nucleotides, the CDR3 is TGCGCCAGCAGCCAAGATCTTCGAGGGACTAGCGGGATTTTAGATACGCAGTATTTT. Encoded protein: CASSQDLRGTSGILDTQYF.

This clone was picked up one time. This rearrangement joins TRBV5-4 to TRBJ2-5; 7 nucleotides align to TRBD2. The CDR3 runs to 16 residues. The germline CDR1 and CDR2 sequences are SGHNT and YYREEE (reference sequence). Losses at the gene ends were 4 bases for V and 0 bases for J; bases not matched to a gene: 9. CDR3: CASSRGVAENQETQYF. The CDR3, as DNA: TGTGCCAGCAGCCGGGGGGTAGCGGAAAACCAAGAGACCCAGTACTTC.

V is TRBV11-2 and J is TRBJ1-1; 7 bases are a match to TRBD1. The length of the CDR3 is 19 residues. Trimming removed 3 bases from V and 3 bases from J; junction bases left unmatched: 19. Germline V lookup: CDR1 SGHAT, CDR2 FQNNGV. CDR3: CASSFRRGRVGASDTEAFF. In nucleotides, the CDR3 is TGTGCCAGCAGCTTTAGGAGGGGGCGGGTAGGAGCCTCCGACACTGAAGCTTTCTTT.

This rearrangement joins TRBV30 to TRBJ1-5; possible D gene TRBD1, 6 bases. From germline, CDR1 is GTSNPN and CDR2 SVGIG (reference sequence). V was trimmed by 0 bases and J by 5 bases, leaving 8 bases between them. The CDR3 covers 13 residues. CDR3 protein: CAWSVYRDQPQHF. For the CDR3, the DNA is TGTGCCTGGAGTGTCTACAGGGATCAGCCCCAGCATTTT.

This chain links TRBV5-1 with TRBJ2-2, with 7 nucleotides matching TRBD2. This CDR3 spans 17 amino acids. The junction had 6 bases not matched to a gene; V was cut back by 1 base and J by 0 bases. Germline-derived CDR1 and CDR2 are SGHRS and YFSETQ. CDR3 sequence reads: CASSLRVAGSNTGELFF. The CDR3 coding sequence is TGCGCCAGCAGCTTGAGGGTAGCGGGCTCGAACACCGGGGAGCTGTTTTTT.

This chain joins TRBV7-9 and TRBJ2-5; 10 bases align to TRBD2. There are 17 residues in the CDR3. The junction had 13 bases not matched to a gene; V was cut back by 5 bases and J by 4 bases. Germline assignment: CDR1 SEHNR and CDR2 FQNEAQ (reference sequence). Here the CDR3 reads CASSLGGAGGPRETQYF. In DNA, the CDR3 is TGTGCCAGCAGCCTGGGTGGAGCGGGAGGGCCGCGAGAGACCCAGTACTTC.

V gene TRBV6-5 combines with J gene TRBJ1-1; D is unclear. The CDR3 spans 12 residues. Deletions cut 6 bases from V and 4 bases from J, with 9 bases between. Per the germline V gene, CDR1 is MNHEY and CDR2 is SVGAGI. CDR3 loop: CASRGGSTEAFF. The DNA for the CDR3 is TGTGCCAGCAGAGGCGGAAGCACTGAAGCTTTCTTT.

This clone was recorded a few times. The chain links TRBV6-5 to TRBJ1-6; TRBD1 aligns across 7 bases. The J segment lost 6 bases and the V segment lost 2 bases, leaving 4 bases of the junction unmatched. This CDR3 is built from 15 residues. Looked up from germline, CDR1 is MNHEY and CDR2 is SVGAGI. The CDR3 DNA reads TGTGCCAGCAGTTACGCCCGGGACAGTAATTCACCCCTCCACTTT. It codes for CASSYARDSNSPLHF.

A remark on this clone: The same CDR3 is also encoded by other DNA sequences in this sample. This chain joins TRBV27 and TRBJ2-1; TRBD1 matches 7 bases. The germline CDR1 and CDR2 sequences are MNHEY and SMNVEV (reference sequence). With 6 bases clipped from V and 0 bases from J, the junction kept 5 bases outside the gene matches. There are 15 residues in the CDR3. The CDR3 DNA follows: TGTGCCAGCAGCCCCCGGGACAGCTCCTACAATGAGCAGTTCTTC. This codes for CASSPRDSSYNEQFF.

The V and J genes are TRBV5-6 and TRBJ2-6; 10 nucleotides agree with TRBD1. CDR3 size: 16 residues. With V trimmed by 3 bases and J by 3 bases, 3 bases remained unmatched. The germline gives CDR1 SGHDT, CDR2 YYEEEE. CDR3 in amino acids: CASSWGQGFGANVLTF. DNA for the CDR3: TGTGCCAGCAGCTGGGGACAGGGGTTTGGGGCCAACGTCCTGACTTTC.

This clone was detected many times. The V call is TRBV11-3, the J call TRBJ2-2; 9 bases fit TRBD2. CDR1 SGHNT and CDR2 YENEEA come from the germline V gene. V trimming: 4 bases; J trimming: 4 bases; junction bases outside the gene matches: 4. CDR3 length equals 15 residues. The CDR3: CASSSSGGLTGELFF. For the CDR3, the DNA is TGTGCCAGCAGCTCCAGCGGGGGGCTCACCGGGGAGCTGTTTTTT. Full variable domain (remainder filled in from reference TRBV11-3 and TRBJ2-2): EAGVVQSPRYKIIEKKQPVAFWCNPISGHNTLYWYLQNLGQGPELLIRYENEEAVDDSQLPKDRFSAERLKGVDSTLKIQPAELGDSAVYLCASSSSGGLTGELFFGEGSRLTVL.

The V and J genes are TRBV18 and TRBJ2-2, with D uncertain. Germline loops: CDR1 KGHSH, CDR2 LQKENI. The CDR3 covers 16 residues. V lost 0 bases, J lost 1 base, and 9 bases lay in between. The CDR3 here is CASSPPASRNTGELFF. The CDR3 coding sequence is TGTGCCAGCTCACCACCGGCTTCTAGGAACACCGGGGAGCTGTTTTTT.

The V gene is TRBV5-4, the J gene TRBJ2-2; 8 bases are a match to TRBD1. The CDR3 loop spans 16 amino acids. Germline V gene lookup returns CDR1 SGHNT and CDR2 YYREEE (reference sequence). V gave up 1 base and J gave up 4 bases; unmatched junction bases: 6. The CDR3 reads CASSLRQGAGTGELFF. In nucleotides, the CDR3 is TGTGCCAGCAGCTTGAGGCAGGGGGCAGGCACCGGGGAGCTGTTTTTT.